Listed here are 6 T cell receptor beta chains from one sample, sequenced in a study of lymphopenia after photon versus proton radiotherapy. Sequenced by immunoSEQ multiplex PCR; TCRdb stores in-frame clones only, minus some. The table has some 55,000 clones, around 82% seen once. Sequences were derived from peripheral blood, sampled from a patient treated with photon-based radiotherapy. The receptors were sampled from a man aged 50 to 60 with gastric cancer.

Written as DNA, the CDR3 is TGTGCCAGCAGCCCAAGACTTGAAGCCTACGAGCAGTACTTC. This translates into CASSPRLEAYEQYF. The rearrangement links TRBV9 to TRBJ2-7; no reliable D call. Per germline, CDR1 SGDLS and CDR2 YYNGEE. V shed 4 bases and J shed 2 bases, with 13 bases lying between them. The CDR3 length is 14 residues.

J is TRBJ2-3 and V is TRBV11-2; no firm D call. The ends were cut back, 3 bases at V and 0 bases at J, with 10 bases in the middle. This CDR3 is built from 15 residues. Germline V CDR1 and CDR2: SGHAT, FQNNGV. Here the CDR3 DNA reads TGTGCCAGCAGCTTTGGGCCATCTAGCACAGATACGCAGTATTTT. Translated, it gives CASSFGPSSTDTQYF. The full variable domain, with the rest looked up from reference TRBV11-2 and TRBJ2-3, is EAGVAQSPRYKIIEKRQSVAFWCNPISGHATLYWYQQILGQGPKLLIQFQNNGVVDDSQLPKDRFSAERLKGVDSTLKIQPAKLEDSAVYLCASSFGPSSTDTQYFGPGTRLTVL.

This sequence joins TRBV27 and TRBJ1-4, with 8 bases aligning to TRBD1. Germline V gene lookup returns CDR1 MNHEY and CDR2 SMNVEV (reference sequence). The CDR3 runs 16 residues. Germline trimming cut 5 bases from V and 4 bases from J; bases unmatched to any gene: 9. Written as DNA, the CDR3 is TGTGCCAGCAGTCCCATGCCCGGGACAGGTAATGAAAAACTGTTTTTT. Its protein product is CASSPMPGTGNEKLFF.

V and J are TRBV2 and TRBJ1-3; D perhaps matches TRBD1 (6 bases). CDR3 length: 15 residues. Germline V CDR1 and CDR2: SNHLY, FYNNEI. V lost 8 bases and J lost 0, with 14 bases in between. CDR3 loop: CASGYNRVSGNTIYF. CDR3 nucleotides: TGTGCCAGCGGTTACAACAGGGTCTCTGGAAACACCATATATTTT.

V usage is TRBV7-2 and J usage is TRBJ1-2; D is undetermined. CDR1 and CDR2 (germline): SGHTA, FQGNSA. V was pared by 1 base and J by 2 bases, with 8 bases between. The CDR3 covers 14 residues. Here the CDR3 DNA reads TGTGCCAGCAGCTTAGGCGGTACAAACTATGGCTACACCTTC. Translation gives CASSLGGTNYGYTF. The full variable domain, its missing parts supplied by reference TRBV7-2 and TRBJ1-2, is GAGVSQSPSNKVTEKGKDVELRCDPISGHTALYWYRQSLGQGLEFLIYFQGNSAPDKSGLPSDRFSAERTGGSVSTLTIQRTQQEDSAVYLCASSLGGTNYGYTFGSGTRLTVV.

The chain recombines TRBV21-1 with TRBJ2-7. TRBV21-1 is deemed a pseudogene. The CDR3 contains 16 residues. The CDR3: CASSKFWDPIYYEQYF. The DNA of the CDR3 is TGTGCCAGCAGCAAATTTTGGGACCCTATTTACTACGAGCAGTACTTC.